These T cell receptor beta chains were read from a single sample in a study of response to subunit inactivated influenza vaccine. TCRdb fed the RT-PCR reads into MiXCR, producing one record per CDR3 protein. In the table there are 400,000 to 650,000 distinct CDR3 sequences, under 8.5% of which are singletons. Sequencing used PBMCs from blood, obtained roughly 24 months after vaccination. These receptors all come from a man aged 50-75 years who received an inactivated influenza vaccine. The CDR3 runs from the conserved cysteine through the conserved F or W. The order of the fields is clone size, V gene, CDR3 protein. Clone size, where shown, is once, few, many, or a class for clones that have expanded.

>few|TRBV19
CASSIVPGNYGELFF
>many|TRBV12-3/TRBV12-4
CASSSDIGEQFF
>few|TRBV5-1
CASSPGSDVANTEAFF
>many|TRBV12-3/TRBV12-4
CASSPMGRRGRTDTQYF
>few|TRBV11-2
CASSELAGGTGELFF
>NA|TRBV6-5
CASSYRGLANEQYF
>NA|TRBV5-1
CASSLEYRGRMNTEAFF
>NA|TRBV12-3/TRBV12-4
CASSSGLAGSDEQFF
>NA|TRBV7-8
CASSLGGTETYEQYF
>NA|TRBV5-1
CASSLDRFPQETQYF
>NA|TRBV6-5
CASSYSIPNEQFF
>NA|TRBV4-1
CASSQGAGRLETQYF
>NA|TRBV4-2
CASSQDWRTGSSEQYF
>few|TRBV3-1
CASSQLQEGRGMNTEAFF
>NA|TRBV7-8
CASSLVGLAGYSEANVLTF
>few|TRBV20-1
CSARPQWRSADTQYF
>many|TRBV5-1
CASSLQGPNTEAFF